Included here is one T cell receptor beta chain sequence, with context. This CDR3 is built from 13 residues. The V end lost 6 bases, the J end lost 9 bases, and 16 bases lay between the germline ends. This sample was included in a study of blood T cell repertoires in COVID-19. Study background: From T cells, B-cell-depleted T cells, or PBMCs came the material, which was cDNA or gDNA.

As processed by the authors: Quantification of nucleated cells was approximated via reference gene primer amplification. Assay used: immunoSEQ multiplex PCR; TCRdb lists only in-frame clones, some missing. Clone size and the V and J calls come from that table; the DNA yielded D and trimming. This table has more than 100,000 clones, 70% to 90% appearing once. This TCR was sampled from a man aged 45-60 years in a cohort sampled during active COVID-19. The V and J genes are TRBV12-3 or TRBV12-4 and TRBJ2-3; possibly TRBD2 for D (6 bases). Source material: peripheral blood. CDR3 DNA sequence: TGTGCCAGCAGGGGGACTCCAGGCGCGACGCAGTATTTT. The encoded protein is CASRGTPGATQYF.